The clone carrying this T cell receptor (beta chain) was counted only a few times. This specimen comes from a study of T cell repertoires in cytomegalovirus infection. TCRdb recomputed calls from the reads with MiXCR, one row per CDR3 protein. The repertoire holds 450,000 to 600,000 distinct CDR3 sequences, with about 11% as singletons. Trimming left V 3 bases short and J 4 bases short, with 9 bases between. Looked up from germline, CDR1 is WSHSY and CDR2 is SAAADI. The CDR3 totals 13 residues. The source of this sequence is a human donor in good health (CMV status not recorded). Some clones in this sample may be carry-over from other donors' samples. This chain links TRBV10-2 with TRBJ1-1, with D perhaps matching TRBD1 (5 bases). Material for sequencing was PBMCs. The chain's CDR3 is CASSDGTSTEAFF. CDR3 DNA: TGCGCCAGCAGTGACGGGACGTCCACTGAAGCTTTCTTT.